This TCR beta chain was recorded in a study of blood T cell repertoires in COVID-19. Looking at the study overall: PBMCs, B-cell-depleted T cells, or T cells provided the cDNA or gDNA that made up the material.

Seattle's cohort entered during active infection and was followed longitudinally. This clone was found once. The germline V gene encodes CDR1 MNHEY and CDR2 SVGAGI. The CDR3 has 15 amino acids. V was trimmed by 9 bases and J by 5 bases, leaving 22 bases between them. The repertoire was sequenced with immunoSEQ multiplex PCR; TCRdb's copy has only in-frame clones and lacks some. This sample has about 160,000 clones, with about 86% found just once. This receptor was obtained from a woman between 65 and 79 years old with COVID-19, enrolled during active disease. Material: peripheral blood. V usage is TRBV6-5 and J usage is TRBJ1-1; maybe TRBD1 (6 bases). In DNA form, the CDR3 reads TGTGCCAGTCAGCCGAGCAGGGGAGCTTTGACTGAAGCTTTCTTT. It encodes CASQPSRGALTEAFF.